This T cell receptor (beta chain) came from a study of glioma-infiltrating T cells after dendritic cell vaccination. Fresh-frozen tumor tissue and more than two years of survival data were available for all. The data were produced by immunoSEQ multiplex PCR, yet TCRdb's version contains in-frame clones alone and is incomplete. The data contain over 55,000 clones, around 86% of them singletons. Germline V gene lookup returns CDR1 SGHRS and CDR2 YFSETQ. The V segment lost 6 bases and the J segment 8 bases; nucleotides outside the gene matches: 17. This CDR3 has 16 amino acids. The clonotype comes from a human donor with glioblastoma. The sequencing used blood, collected before dendritic cell vaccination. The chain combines TRBV5-1 with TRBJ2-1; 7 bases align to TRBD2. The CDR3 DNA reads TGCGCCAGCAATAATTTCTTAGGGACTAACGGCGATGAGCAGTTCTTC. It yields the protein CASNNFLGTNGDEQFF.